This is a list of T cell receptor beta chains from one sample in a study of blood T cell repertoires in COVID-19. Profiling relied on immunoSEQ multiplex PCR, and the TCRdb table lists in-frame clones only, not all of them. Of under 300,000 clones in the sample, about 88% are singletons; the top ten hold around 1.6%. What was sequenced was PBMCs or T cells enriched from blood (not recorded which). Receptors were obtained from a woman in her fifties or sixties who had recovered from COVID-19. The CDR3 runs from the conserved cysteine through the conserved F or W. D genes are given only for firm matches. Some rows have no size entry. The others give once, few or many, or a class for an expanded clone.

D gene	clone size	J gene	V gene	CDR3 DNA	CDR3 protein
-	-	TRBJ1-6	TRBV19	TGTGCCAGTAAGACTAGAGATAATTCACCCCTCCACTTT	CASKTRDNSPLHF
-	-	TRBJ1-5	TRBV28	TGTGCCAGCAGCCCCGGGGACACTTATCAGCCCCAGCATTTT	CASSPGDTYQPQHF
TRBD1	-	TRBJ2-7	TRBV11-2	TGTGCCAGCAGCCCGACAGGGTCCTACGAGCAGTACTTC	CASSPTGSYEQYF
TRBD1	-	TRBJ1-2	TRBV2	TGTGCCAGCAGTGCTGGACAGGGCTTCTATGGCTACACCTTC	CASSAGQGFYGYTF
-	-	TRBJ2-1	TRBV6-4	TGTGCCAGCAGTGACTGGCGGTTCAATGAGCAGTTCTTC	CASSDWRFNEQFF
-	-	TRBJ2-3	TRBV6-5	TGTGCCGTGCAGGATCCGAGCACAGATACGCAGTATTTT	CAVQDPSTDTQYF
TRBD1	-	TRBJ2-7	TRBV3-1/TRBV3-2	TGTGCCAGCAGCCAACACCCGGGACAGCCCTACGAGCAGTACTTC	CASSQHPGQPYEQYF
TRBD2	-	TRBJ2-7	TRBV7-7	TGTGCTAGCAGCTTGGGTAGTAGGCTAGCGGTCTACGAGCAGTACTTC	CASSLGSRLAVYEQYF
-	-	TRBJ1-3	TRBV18	TGTGCCAGCTCACCACCGAGACAGCGAAATGGAAACACCATATATTTT	CASSPPRQRNGNTIYF
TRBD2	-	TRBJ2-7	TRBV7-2	TGTGCCAGCAGCTTGGGCGGGAGTTCCGACGAGCAGTACTTC	CASSLGGSSDEQYF
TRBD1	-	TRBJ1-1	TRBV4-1	TGCGCCAGCAGCCAAGATGGGGGACGAAGGGGGCCCACTGAAGCTTTCTTT	CASSQDGGRRGPTEAFF
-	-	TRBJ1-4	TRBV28	TGTGCCAGCAGCCCCACAGGGAAAAACGAAAAACTGTTTTTT	CASSPTGKNEKLFF
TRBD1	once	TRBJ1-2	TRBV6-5	TGTGCCAGCAGCCGGACAGGGAGTCTTGGCTACACCTTC	CASSRTGSLGYTF
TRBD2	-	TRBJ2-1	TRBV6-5	TGTGCCAGTGGGACTAGCGGGAGTCTATACAATGAGCAGTTCTTC	CASGTSGSLYNEQFF
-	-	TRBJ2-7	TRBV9	TGTGCCAGCAGCGTAGGTATCAGGAACGAGCAGTACTTC	CASSVGIRNEQYF
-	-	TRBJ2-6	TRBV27	TGTGCCAGCAGTTTTTTATCTGGGGCCAACGTCCTGACTTTC	CASSFLSGANVLTF
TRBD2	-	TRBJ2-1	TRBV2	TGTGCCAGCTCTGAGCGGGGGAGTTCTTTGACGGGGTTCTTC	CASSERGSSLTGFF
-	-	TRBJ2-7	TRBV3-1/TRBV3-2	TGTGCCAGCAGCCGGATGGGAGGCTACGAGCAGTACTTC	CASSRMGGYEQYF
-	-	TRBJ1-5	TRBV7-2	TGTGCCAGCAGCCCCGGGGGGGGCAATCAGCCCCAGCATTTT	CASSPGGGNQPQHF
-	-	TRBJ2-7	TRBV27	TGTGCCAGCAGCCTAACCCTTAACTCCTACGAGCAGTACTTC	CASSLTLNSYEQYF
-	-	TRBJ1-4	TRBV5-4	TGTGCCAGCAGCTTGGACGGGGATATAGGAACTAATGAAAAACTGTTTTTT	CASSLDGDIGTNEKLFF
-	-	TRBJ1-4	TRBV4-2	TGTGCCAGCAGCCAGGGCGGGGGTGGAGAAAAACTGTTTTTT	CASSQGGGGEKLFF
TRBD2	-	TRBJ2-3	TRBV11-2	TGTGCCAGCACCACGACTAGCGGGAAATCCTCAGATACGCAGTATTTT	CASTTTSGKSSDTQYF
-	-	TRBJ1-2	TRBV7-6	TGTGCCAGCAGCTTACCCGCTAACTATGGCTACACCTTC	CASSLPANYGYTF
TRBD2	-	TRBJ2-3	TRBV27	TGTGCCAGCAGTCTGACTAGCCCCGATACGCAGTATTTT	CASSLTSPDTQYF
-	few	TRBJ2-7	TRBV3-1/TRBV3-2	TGTGCCAGCAGCCCCTCCTGGGCTGCGAGAGAGCAGTACTTC	CASSPSWAAREQYF
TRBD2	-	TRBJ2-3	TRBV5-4	TGTGCCAGCAGCTTTCGGGGGGTGCACACAGATACGCAGTATTTT	CASSFRGVHTDTQYF
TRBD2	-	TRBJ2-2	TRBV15	TGTGCCACCAGCAGAGACGGCGGGAGCTTGGTAAAGGGAACCGGGGAGCTGTTTTTT	CATSRDGGSLVKGTGELFF
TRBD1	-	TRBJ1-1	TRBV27	TGTGCCAGCAGCTGGGACAGCCACAGCCTCACTGAAGCTTTCTTT	CASSWDSHSLTEAFF
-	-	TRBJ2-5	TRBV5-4	TGTGCCAGCAGCATCCTTGGGCCAGAGACCCAGTACTTC	CASSILGPETQYF
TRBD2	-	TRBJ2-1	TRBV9	TGTGCCAGCAGCGGGGCCGGGACTAGCGGGGGCAATGAGCAGTTCTTC	CASSGAGTSGGNEQFF
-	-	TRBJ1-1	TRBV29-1	TGCAGCGTTGTGGTCAGGGTCGGCACTGAAGCTTTCTTT	CSVVVRVGTEAFF
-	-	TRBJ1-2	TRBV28	TGTGCCAGCAGTCGAAACAGGGTCGGCTATGGCTACACCTTC	CASSRNRVGYGYTF
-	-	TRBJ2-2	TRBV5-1	TGCGCCAGCAGCTTGGTAAGAGGATCGAACACCGGGGAGCTGTTTTTT	CASSLVRGSNTGELFF
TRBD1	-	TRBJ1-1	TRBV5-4	TGTGCCAGCAGCCCATGGACAGGGGACAACACTGAAGCTTTCTTT	CASSPWTGDNTEAFF
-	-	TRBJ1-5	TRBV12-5	TGTGCTAGTGTCGGGCAGGGGTCCGGTCAGCCCCAGCATTTT	CASVGQGSGQPQHF
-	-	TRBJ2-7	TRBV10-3	TGTGCCATCAGTGAGGGGCCGGGACAAGGATACTACGAGCAGTACTTC	CAISEGPGQGYYEQYF
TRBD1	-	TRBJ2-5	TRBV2	TGTGCCAGCGCCCCGACAGGGCGGGAAGAGACCCAGTACTTC	CASAPTGREETQYF
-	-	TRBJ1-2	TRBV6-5	TGTGCCAGCAGTAGAACCGGGGGATCTATAGATGGCTACACCTTC	CASSRTGGSIDGYTF
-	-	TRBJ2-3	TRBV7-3	TGTGCCAGCAGCCCTAAATATGCAGATACGCAGTATTTT	CASSPKYADTQYF
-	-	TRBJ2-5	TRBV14	TGTGCCAGCAGCCGGACAGTTTCACAAGAGACCCAGTACTTC	CASSRTVSQETQYF
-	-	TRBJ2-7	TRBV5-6	TGTGCCAGCAGCTCTACAACTACCTACGAGCAGTACTTC	CASSSTTTYEQYF
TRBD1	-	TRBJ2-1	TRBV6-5	TGTGCCAGCAGCTTCAGGGACAGGGCGGATGAGCAGCTCTTC	CASSFRDRADEQLF
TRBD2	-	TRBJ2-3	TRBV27	TGTGCCAGCAGCGGATTTAGCGGGAGAGGAGCAGATACGCAGTATTTT	CASSGFSGRGADTQYF
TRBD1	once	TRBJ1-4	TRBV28	TGTGCCAGCCGTGACAGGGGGCGTTGGGAAAAACTGTTTTTT	CASRDRGRWEKLFF
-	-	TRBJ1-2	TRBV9	TGTGCCAGCAGCACCCGGACAGCCGTTGGCTACACCTTC	CASSTRTAVGYTF
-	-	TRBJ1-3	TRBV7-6	TGTGCCAGCAGCTTAACACGGGTCTCTGGAAACACCATATATTTT	CASSLTRVSGNTIYF
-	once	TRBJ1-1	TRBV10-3	TGTGCCATCAGTGGCAGGGTAACCACTGAAGCTTTCTTT	CAISGRVTTEAFF
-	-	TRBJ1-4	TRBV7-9	TGTGCCAGCAGCTTAGGACAGACTAATGAAAAACTGTTTTTT	CASSLGQTNEKLFF
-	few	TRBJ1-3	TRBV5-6	TGTGCCAGCAGCTTGGACAGGCGCAACTCTGGAAACACCATATATTTT	CASSLDRRNSGNTIYF
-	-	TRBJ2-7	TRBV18	TGTGCCAGCCCAGGGGAGCGGGGTACCTACGAGCAGTACTTC	CASPGERGTYEQYF
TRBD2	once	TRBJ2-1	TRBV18	TGTGCCAGCTCACCACAGGGAGGGTCCTACAATGAGCAGTTCTTC	CASSPQGGSYNEQFF
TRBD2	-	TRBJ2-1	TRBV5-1	TGCGCCAGCAGCTTGGGGCTAGCGGGAGCCTACCATGAGCAGTTCTTC	CASSLGLAGAYHEQFF
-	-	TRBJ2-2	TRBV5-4	TGTGCCAGCAGCTGGGACACCAACACCGGGGAGCTGTTTTTT	CASSWDTNTGELFF
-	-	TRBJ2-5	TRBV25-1	TGTGCCAGCAGTGAATATAGGGGGGGGGAAGAGACCCAGTACTTC	CASSEYRGGEETQYF